Following are 27 T cell receptor beta chains from one sample sequenced in a study of metastatic and nonmetastatic thyroid tumors. The entire patient cohort was treatment-naive prior to thyroid surgery. Using MiXCR, TCRdb re-called clones from the PCR reads. Among around 4,900 clones, around 21% were seen once, and the ten largest hold roughly 22%. The sample consisted of tumor tissue. These TCRs come from a male donor with papillary thyroid cancer or a benign thyroid nodule (not recorded which). Some clones in this sample may be carry-over from other donors' samples.

This clone was seen at least ten times. Other DNA sequences in the sample encode the same CDR3. The V and J genes are TRBV15 and TRBJ2-5; no reliable D call. Germline-derived CDR1 and CDR2 are LNHNV and YYDKDF (reference sequence). The CDR3 runs 13 residues. V was clipped by 5 bases and J by 4 bases, with 11 bases between them. CDR3 in amino acids: CATSDVSGETQYF. The CDR3 DNA follows: TGTGCCACCAGCGACGTATCGGGAGAGACCCAGTACTTC.

This clone was recorded many times. This sequence joins TRBV5-1 and TRBJ1-5; 10 bases align to TRBD1. V lost 7 bases to trimming and J lost 7 bases; unmatched junction nucleotides: 11. Germline V gene data show CDR1 as SGHRS and CDR2 as YFSETQ. This CDR3 contains 15 residues. Written as DNA, the CDR3 is TGCGCCAGCGCTCCCGGGACAGGGGCTTCGCAGCCCCAGCATTTT. Translation gives CASAPGTGASQPQHF.

The V and J genes are TRBV7-3 and TRBJ2-2; perhaps TRBD1 as D (5 bases). Germline CDR1 SGHTA, CDR2 FQGTGA. V lost 2 bases to trimming and J lost 5 bases, with 12 bases between them. The CDR3 loop spans 15 amino acids. CDR3 in DNA: TGTGCCAGCAGCTTATCTATACAGGCGACCGGGGAGCTGTTTTTT. Translated, it gives CASSLSIQATGELFF.

In this sample, this clone turned up many times. The gene calls are TRBV27 and TRBJ2-2; D is perhaps TRBD2 (6 bases). Germline V gives CDR1 MNHEY, CDR2 SMNVEV (reference sequence). The CDR3 loop spans 15 amino acids. The V and J ends lost 3 bases and 1 base respectively, with 9 bases between them. The CDR3 loop is CASSFMRENTGELFF. The CDR3 coding sequence is TGTGCCAGCAGTTTTATGCGGGAGAACACCGGGGAGCTGTTTTTT.

This clone was seen ten or more times. V is TRBV5-1 and J is TRBJ1-4; 7 bases match TRBD1. CDR1 SGHRS and CDR2 YFSETQ come from the germline V gene. The V segment lost 6 bases and the J segment 6 bases; nucleotides outside the gene matches: 26. The CDR3 extends over 20 amino acids. The CDR3 sequence: CASKPFTTGQLPPDYEKLFF. In DNA, the CDR3 is TGCGCCAGCAAACCTTTCACCACGGGACAGCTTCCCCCCGATTATGAAAAACTGTTTTTT.

By sample share, this clone is hyperexpanded. This chain joins TRBV12-3 or TRBV12-4 and TRBJ2-1, with a tentative D call TRBD1 (6 bases). The CDR3 extends over 12 amino acids. Deletions cut 8 bases from V and 6 bases from J, with 11 bases between. This CDR3 is CASRTAGNEQFF. CDR3 bases: TGTGCCAGCCGGACAGCCGGCAATGAGCAGTTCTTC.

This clone was seen at least ten times. Here the CDR3 reads CASSAGPTGELFF. Here the CDR3 DNA reads TGCGCCAGCAGCGCCGGCCCCACCGGGGAGCTGTTTTTT. The rearrangement joins TRBV5-1 to TRBJ2-2; D unresolved. Germline lookup yields CDR1 SGHRS and CDR2 YFSETQ. V was cut by 4 bases and J by 4 bases, with 8 bases left in between. The CDR3 covers 13 residues. Based on the CDR3 plus reference TRBV5-1 and TRBJ2-2, the full variable domain is KAGVTQTPRYLIKTRGQQVTLSCSPISGHRSVSWYQQTPGQGLQFLFEYFSETQRNKGNFPGRFSGRQFSNSRSEMNVSTLELGDSALYLCASSAGPTGELFFGEGSRLTVL.

This clone was detected many times. The J gene is TRBJ2-7, the V gene TRBV9; 8 nucleotides agree with TRBD2. Germline V gene data show CDR1 as SGDLS and CDR2 as YYNGEE. Losses at the gene ends were 2 bases for V and 2 bases for J; bases not matched to a gene: 6. CDR3 size: 15 residues. The CDR3, as DNA: TGTGCCAGCAGCGTGGGGCGGGAGGAAGCCTACGAGCAGTACTTC. Protein: CASSVGREEAYEQYF. Supplemented by reference TRBV9 and TRBJ2-7, the full variable domain reads DSGVTQTPKHLITATGQRVTLRCSPRSGDLSVYWYQQSLDQGLQFLIQYYNGEERAKGNILERFSAQQFPDLHSELNLSSLELGDSALYFCASSVGREEAYEQYFGPGTRLTVT.

This sequence joins TRBV5-1 and TRBJ2-5, with 7 bases fitting TRBD2. J lost 1 base, V lost 4 bases, and 7 bases had no gene match. The CDR3 sequence is 15 residues long. Germline V gene data show CDR1 as SGHRS and CDR2 as YFSETQ. This chain's CDR3 is CASSPGLAAQETQYF. DNA of the CDR3: TGCGCCAGCAGCCCGGGTCTAGCGGCCCAAGAGACCCAGTACTTC. The entire variable domain, with the rest obtained from reference TRBV5-1 and TRBJ2-5, is as follows: KAGVTQTPRYLIKTRGQQVTLSCSPISGHRSVSWYQQTPGQGLQFLFEYFSETQRNKGNFPGRFSGRQFSNSRSEMNVSTLELGDSALYLCASSPGLAAQETQYFGPGTRLLVL.

This clone was observed a few times. The chain joins TRBV28 to TRBJ1-2, with TRBD1 matching 7 bases. V shed 11 bases, J shed 4 bases, and the junction held 16 bases outside the gene matches. Germline-derived CDR1 and CDR2 are MDHEN and SYDVKM. The CDR3 is made up of 15 amino acids. As DNA, the CDR3 is TGTGCCGCCAAGGAGGGGGCGATCCCCAGCTATGGCTACACCTTC. Translated, it gives CAAKEGAIPSYGYTF.

This clone was seen many times. This rearrangement joins TRBV9 to TRBJ1-1; weak D call: TRBD1 (6 bases). The V gene's germline CDR1 is SGDLS and CDR2 YYNGEE. V was cut by 4 bases and J by 0 bases, with 10 bases left in between. This CDR3 is 14 amino acids long. The CDR3 DNA is TGTGCCAGCAGCCCTTGGGACATGAACACTGAAGCTTTCTTT. It yields the protein CASSPWDMNTEAFF.

There are many counts of this clone. The chain employs TRBV19 and TRBJ2-7; D unclear. CDR3 length: 14 amino acids. Trimming pared 3 bases from V and 0 bases from J, leaving 9 bases between. CDR1 LNHDA and CDR2 SQIVND come from the germline V gene (reference sequence). CDR3 loop: CASSIGRNSYEQYF. The DNA of the CDR3 is TGTGCCAGTAGTATCGGGCGGAACTCCTACGAGCAGTACTTC.

The rearrangement uses TRBV27 and TRBJ2-1; 9 bases align to TRBD1. J gave up 8 bases and V 6 bases, and 5 bases lay outside the gene matches. Germline CDR1 is MNHEY and CDR2 is SMNVEV (reference sequence). The CDR3 contains 13 residues. CDR3 in amino acids: CASRPQGAYEQFF. Here the CDR3 DNA reads TGTGCCAGCAGACCACAGGGGGCGTATGAGCAGTTCTTC.

This clone has more than one count but fewer than ten. CDR3: CATRLMDAGGSYNEQFF. The CDR3 DNA reads TGTGCCACCCGCTTGATGGACGCAGGTGGCTCCTACAATGAGCAGTTCTTC. The rearrangement joins TRBV28 to TRBJ2-1; D is ambiguous. The CDR3 is made up of 17 amino acids. The V and J ends lost 10 bases and 0 bases respectively, with 22 bases between them. Per the germline V gene, CDR1 is MDHEN and CDR2 is SYDVKM. The entire variable domain, with the rest obtained from reference TRBV28 and TRBJ2-1, is as follows: DVKVTQSSRYLVKRTGEKVFLECVQDMDHENMFWYRQDPGLGLRLIYFSYDVKMKEKGDIPEGYSVSREKKERFSLILESASTNQTSMYLCATRLMDAGGSYNEQFFGPGTRLTVL.

Turning to this clone: A read error may be the cause here, since a much bigger clone is one base away. Different DNA sequences within this sample yield the same CDR3. This chain links TRBV30 with TRBJ2-5, with TRBD2 identical over 14 bases. CDR1 is GTSNPN and CDR2 is SVGIG in the germline V gene (reference sequence). CDR3 size: 17 residues. Trimming at V came to 1 base and at J to 5 bases, leaving 9 bases not matched to a gene. In nucleotides, the CDR3 is TGTGCCTGGAGTGACCCCGGACTAGCGGGAGGATTGGAGACCCAGTACTTC. Its translation is CAWSDPGLAGGLETQYF.

J is TRBJ1-5 and V is TRBV20-1, with a weak D call TRBD1 (6 bases). Germline CDR1 reads DFQATT; CDR2 reads SNEGSKA (reference sequence). This CDR3 is built from 16 residues. The ends were cut back, 4 bases at V and 0 bases at J, with 16 bases in the middle. CDR3 sequence: CSATGASLYSNQPQHF. The CDR3 nucleotides are TGCAGTGCTACAGGGGCCTCCCTTTATAGCAATCAGCCCCAGCATTTT.

CDR3 DNA sequence: TGCAGTGCTAGAGATCGAGCGGACTCCTACGAGCAGTACTTC. Its translation: CSARDRADSYEQYF. The V and J genes are TRBV20-1 and TRBJ2-7, with D perhaps matching TRBD2 (5 bases). Between the trimmed V and J ends, which lost 0 bases and 0 bases, there was a span of 9 bases. The CDR3 has 14 residues. Germline CDR1 is DFQATT and CDR2 is SNEGSKA (reference sequence).

V usage is TRBV20-1 and J usage is TRBJ2-5; 8 bases map to TRBD2. The CDR3 length is 12 residues. V trimming: 6 bases; J trimming: 3 bases; junction bases outside the gene matches: 3. Looked up from germline, CDR1 is DFQATT and CDR2 is SNEGSKA (reference sequence). The CDR3 protein is CSALSGKETQYF. The CDR3 region has the DNA TGCAGTGCCCTTAGCGGGAAAGAGACCCAGTACTTC.

This clone was counted ten times or more. V gene TRBV5-1 combines with J gene TRBJ2-2; 9 nucleotides agree with TRBD2. The CDR3 is 14 residues long. J lost 5 bases, V lost 2 bases, and 1 base had no gene match. Germline V gives CDR1 SGHRS, CDR2 YFSETQ. Here the CDR3 reads CASSFSGRTGELFF. The CDR3 DNA reads TGCGCCAGCAGCTTCAGCGGGAGGACCGGGGAGCTGTTTTTT.

The table lists this clone with many counts. V usage is TRBV19 and J usage is TRBJ2-1; D is ambiguous. Germline assignment: CDR1 LNHDA and CDR2 SQIVND (reference sequence). The germline V and J ends were trimmed by 6 bases and 2 bases, with 11 bases remaining between them. This CDR3 has 14 residues. The CDR3 nucleotides are TGTGCCAGTAGCGCAGCAGCCACCTACAATGAGCAGTTCTTC. Translated, it gives CASSAAATYNEQFF. Supplemented by reference TRBV19 and TRBJ2-1, the full variable domain reads DGGITQSPKYLFRKEGQNVTLSCEQNLNHDAMYWYRQDPGQGLRLIYYSQIVNDFQKGDIAEGYSVSREKKESFPLTVTSAQKNPTAFYLCASSAAATYNEQFFGPGTRLTVL.

The sample holds a few counts of this clone. V usage is TRBV28 and J usage is TRBJ2-5, with a possible D match to TRBD2 (6 bases). The CDR3 contains 13 residues. Germline loops: CDR1 MDHEN, CDR2 SYDVKM. Trimming removed 1 base from V and 5 bases from J, with 8 bases in between. The chain's CDR3 is CASSLFGGETQYF. The CDR3, as DNA: TGTGCCAGCAGTTTATTCGGGGGTGAGACCCAGTACTTC.

This clone is judged medium-sized. The V call is TRBV28, the J call TRBJ1-3; the D is unclear. Per germline, CDR1 MDHEN and CDR2 SYDVKM. Trimming took off 3 bases at V and 4 bases at J, with 4 bases between the two ends. The CDR3 has 12 amino acids. This CDR3 reads CASSFRGNTIYF. The CDR3 DNA reads TGTGCCAGCAGTTTTAGGGGAAACACCATATATTTT. Combining the CDR3 with reference TRBV28 and TRBJ1-3 gives the whole variable domain DVKVTQSSRYLVKRTGEKVFLECVQDMDHENMFWYRQDPGLGLRLIYFSYDVKMKEKGDIPEGYSVSREKKERFSLILESASTNQTSMYLCASSFRGNTIYFGEGSWLTVV.

As for this clone: A single base separates this from a much larger clone, so it may be a read error. Other DNA sequences in the sample encode the same CDR3. J is TRBJ2-5 and V is TRBV9; D not certain. The CDR3 runs 15 residues. The germline gives CDR1 SGDLS, CDR2 YYNGEE. V gave up 0 bases and J gave up 5 bases, with 14 bases separating them. The CDR3, as DNA: TGTGCCAGCAGCGTAGGTGGCCCCCTGGGCGAGACCCAGTACTTC. Translated, it gives CASSVGGPLGETQYF.

For this clone: A much larger clone differs from this one at a single base, so this may be a read error. V usage is TRBV27 and J usage is TRBJ2-3; no clear D. The V gene's germline CDR1 is MNHEY and CDR2 SMNVEV (reference sequence). The CDR3 is 13 amino acids. This chain's CDR3 is CAISPASTDTQYF. CDR3 DNA: TGTGCCATCAGTCCAGCTAGCACAGATACGCAGTATTTT.

The chain employs TRBV18 and TRBJ2-7, with TRBD1 matching over 9 bases. With 2 bases clipped from V and 5 bases from J, the junction kept 7 bases outside the gene matches. The length of the CDR3 is 15 residues. Germline-derived CDR1 and CDR2 are KGHSH and LQKENI. The CDR3 is CASSPGQGPMNEQYF. In nucleotides, the CDR3 is TGTGCCAGCTCACCAGGACAGGGGCCGATGAACGAGCAGTACTTC.

In this sample, this clone turned up a few times. A read error may explain this, as a much larger clone is one base away. Other DNA sequences from this sample encode an identical CDR3 as well. The genes are TRBV2 and TRBJ1-1; D uncertain. The CDR3 consists of 14 residues. The germline V gene has CDR1 SNHLY and CDR2 FYNNEI. The CDR3 region is CASREGQMNTEAFF. CDR3 DNA sequence: TGTGCCAGCAGAGAAGGCCAAATGAACACTGAAGCTTTCTTT.

Within the sample, this clone is medium-sized. The chain uses TRBV30 and TRBJ2-5; TRBD2 matches 7 bases. J lost 5 bases, V lost 0 bases, and 9 bases had no gene match. This CDR3 region has 15 residues. Germline V gene data show CDR1 as GTSNPN and CDR2 as SVGIG (reference sequence). The CDR3 here is CAWSVRGAGGETQYF. CDR3 nucleotide sequence: TGTGCCTGGAGTGTACGTGGGGCCGGGGGGGAGACCCAGTACTTC.